The clone carrying this T cell receptor beta chain has more than one count but fewer than ten. The antigen remains unidentified. The sample belongs to a study of blood T cells in healthy people across ages. Overall study findings and caveats: The fall in TCR beta diversity per million T cells was roughly linear with age.

The CDR3 totals 11 residues. The V gene's germline CDR1 is DFQATT and CDR2 SNEGSKA (reference sequence). The ends were cut back, 2 bases at V and 11 bases at J, with 10 bases in the middle. Those donating, healthy Caucasian individuals from Russia, were aged roughly 6 to 95. The authors ran a second PCR of 7 to 11 cycles using a sample-barcoded 5' primer and a J-beta primer mix. In TCRdb, the 5' RACE reads were re-called with MiXCR into one record per CDR3 protein. The sample lists fewer than 900,000 distinct CDR3 sequences, 45% to 50% occurring once. The sample was blood. The rearrangement joins TRBV20-1 to TRBJ2-1; D is undetermined. The sequence was collected from a woman aged 60-75 years in good health. For the CDR3, the DNA is TGCAGTGCTAGACCAAGTGGGAAGCAGTTCTTC. This sequence encodes CSARPSGKQFF.